The present T cell receptor beta chain was sequenced within a study of PD-1 blockade in classical Hodgkin lymphoma. Study findings and constraints: Complete responders matched newly diagnosed patients in baseline diversity. Repertoire differences have undefined causes, possibly disease activity or prior therapy.

Measured with immunoSEQ multiplex PCR; TCRdb has only the in-frame clones, and not every one. Seen here are around 50,000 clones, approximately 90% observed once, and the top ten hold 10%. In every patient, relapse followed autologous stem cell transplantation, while exposure to brentuximab vedotin differed. Complete response, partial response or progressive disease constituted the best response categories observed. J was trimmed by 2 bases and V by 5 bases; bases with no gene match: 6. CDR3 length equals 15 residues. Germline CDR1 MNHEY, CDR2 SMNVEV (reference sequence). Of note for this clone: Antigen unknown.

The chain is built from TRBV27 and TRBJ1-3; 7 nucleotides align to TRBD1. The starting material was peripheral blood mononuclear cells (PBMCs), obtained before the second cycle of nivolumab. This receptor was taken from a human donor with classical Hodgkin lymphoma. The CDR3 region is CASSPTGQAGNTIYF. CDR3 DNA: TGTGCCAGCAGTCCTACCGGACAGGCTGGAAACACCATATATTTT.